This record looks at one TCR beta chain sequence and its context. Original processing notes: Scientists estimated how many nucleated cells there were by amplifying reference gene primers. The method was immunoSEQ multiplex PCR; TCRdb's version includes in-frame clones alone and lacks a portion of them. The V and J calls and clone size were taken over from that table, and D and trimming were inferred from the DNA. The sample records roughly 330,000 clones, 80% to 90% being singletons. The data originate from a study of blood T cell repertoires in COVID-19. Study in general: The United States, Italy and Spain supplied acute and convalescent COVID-19 samples. From T cells, B-cell-depleted T cells, or PBMCs came the material, which was cDNA or gDNA.

Losses at the gene ends were 2 bases for V and 4 bases for J; bases not matched to a gene: 13. Germline V CDR1 and CDR2: GTSNPN, SVGIG (reference sequence). This CDR3 has 17 amino acids. The receptor was derived from a man aged 25-40 years with COVID-19, enrolled during active disease. The specimen sequenced was peripheral blood. V is TRBV30 and J is TRBJ2-3; 9 positions agree with TRBD2. DNA for the CDR3: TGTGCCTGGAGTTCCAATTGGGCTAGCGGGATGTCAGATACGCAGTATTTT. This gives the protein CAWSSNWASGMSDTQYF.